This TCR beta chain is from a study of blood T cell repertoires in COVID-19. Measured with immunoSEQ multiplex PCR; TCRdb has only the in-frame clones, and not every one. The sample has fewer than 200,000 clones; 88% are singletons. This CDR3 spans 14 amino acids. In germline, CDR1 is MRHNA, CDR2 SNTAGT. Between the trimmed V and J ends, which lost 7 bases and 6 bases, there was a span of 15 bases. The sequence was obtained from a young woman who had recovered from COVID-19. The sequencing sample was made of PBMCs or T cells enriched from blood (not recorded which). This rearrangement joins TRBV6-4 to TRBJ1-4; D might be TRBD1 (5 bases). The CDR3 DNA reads TGTGCCAGCACCACCAGGGCCTTCCATGAAAAACTGTTTTTT. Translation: CASTTRAFHEKLFF.